This T cell receptor (beta chain) emerged from a study of T cell repertoires in cytomegalovirus infection. CDR1 is MNHEY, CDR2 SVGEGT, per germline. The CDR3 extends over 15 amino acids. Trimming pared 6 bases from V and 4 bases from J, leaving 16 bases between. Findings and caveats of the study: There were HLA-C-restricted CMV-specific TCR beta clonotypes dominating the ex vivo response. Cumulative public TCR beta family frequency identified CMV carriers with the relevant HLA.

Points on this clonotype: The target antigen is unknown.

MiXCR, run by TCRdb on the reads, gives a single entry per CDR3 protein. The sample includes approximately 1,000,000 distinct CDR3 sequences, approximately 32% of them seen just once. The sample consisted of cultured CD8+ T cells from PBMCs, taken from culture after CMV antigen stimulation. The receptor's source is a human donor in good health (CMV status not recorded). Some clones in this sample may be carry-over from other donors' samples. This chain joins TRBV6-2 or TRBV6-3 and TRBJ2-1, with D uncertain. The CDR3 sequence: CASSPPETQYNEQFF. The CDR3 region has the DNA TGTGCCAGCAGCCCCCCCGAGACGCAATACAATGAGCAGTTCTTC.